This T cell receptor (beta chain) appears in the sequencing data of a study of cytomegalovirus exposure and HLA in healthy donors. Study information: Samples from HLA-typed donors yielded about 85 million unique TCRs in an early data release.

The PCR used 60 Vbeta and 13 Jbeta primers. The table came from immunoSEQ multiplex PCR; TCRdb's copy has only in-frame clones and leaves some out. The data contain some 110,000 clones, 75% of them singletons. The sequencing input was PBMCs. This TCR derives from a male donor in good health and CMV-seropositive.

The CDR3, as DNA: TGTGCCAGCACCGACGACGGGTTCAATGGACAGGGGCCTACCAATCAGCCCCAGCATTTT. Protein: CASTDDGFNGQGPTNQPQHF. The chain recombines TRBV28 with TRBJ1-5; 9 positions match TRBD1. V dropped 7 bases and J dropped 3; count of bases not matched to a gene: 22. The CDR3 runs to 20 residues. The germline CDR1 and CDR2 sequences are MDHEN and SYDVKM.